The entry below describes one T cell receptor beta chain. These data belong to a study of T cell changes during pregnancy in multiple sclerosis. Profiling relied on immunoSEQ multiplex PCR, and the TCRdb table lists in-frame clones only, not all of them. The sample holds around 110,000 clones, roughly 92% seen once. This clonotype was sampled from a female donor in good health, enrolled as a control in a pregnancy study. Specimen: peripheral blood, collected in the third trimester of pregnancy.

The CDR3 loop is CASSEGAGLGHYGYTF. The CDR3 DNA is TGTGCCAGCAGTGAAGGAGCGGGGTTGGGGCACTATGGCTACACCTTC. V and J are TRBV6-1 and TRBJ1-2; possible D gene TRBD1, 5 bases. The germline CDR1 and CDR2 sequences are MNHNS and SASEGT. Trimming removed 1 base at V and 3 bases at J, with 15 bases between. The CDR3 extends over 16 amino acids.